The source of this T cell receptor (beta chain) is a study of response to subunit inactivated influenza vaccine (dated by TCRdb to 2016 to 2018). Regarding the research as a whole: Deep quantitative T cell receptor repertoire profiling was used in the study to track responses to a trivalent subunit inactivated influenza vaccine.

Relative to germline, V is 4 bases shorter and J is 5 bases shorter, with 5 bases between their ends. The CDR3 starts with the cysteine, ends with the phenylalanine, and has 10 residues. The retained sequence is limited to the CDR3, 30 bases, with the frame set at the first base. CDR1 is given as SQVTM and CDR2 as ANQGSEA, both from the germline V gene. The time point label, read with the paper, signifies: around 47 days after influenza vaccine administration. Libraries were constructed by RT-PCR. These reads were obtained on an Illumina HiSeq 2500. TCRdb reran the public reads through fastp at Q25 and MiXCR, keeping productive beta chains. Every entry covers one CDR3 protein and lists the most common genes and DNA from its rows. The sample contains roughly 460,000 distinct CDR3 sequences, about 10% of them found a single time. The ten most abundant clones make up roughly 12% of the sample. About this clonotype itself: Its antigen is currently not known. There are no base qualities to consult, and no much larger clone falls within one base.

Study-wide conclusions, independent of this receptor: It was suggested by the authors that each seasonal influenza vaccination may recruit only a limited number of new T cells.

Sample: PBMCs from blood, taken roughly 45 days after vaccination. This clonotype was obtained from a man in his fifties who received an inactivated influenza vaccine. Donor details come from another sample of the same person, matched by shared clones. The rearranged chain carries TRBV29-1 and TRBJ1-1; no D segment can be confidently identified. The CDR3 protein: CSVGGTEAFF. The DNA sequence follows: TGCAGCGTTGGAGGGACTGAAGCTTTCTTT.